This T cell receptor beta chain was observed in a study of shared T cell receptors in the human thymus. V was clipped by 5 bases and J by 8 bases; unmatched bases: 10. This CDR3 has 16 amino acids. Germline V gives CDR1 MDHEN, CDR2 SYDVKM. Generated by immunoSEQ multiplex PCR, the TCRdb table keeps only in-frame clones and is missing some. The sample carries about 660,000 clones, more than 70% recorded once. A few counts support this clone. Other nucleotide sequences from this sample produce the same CDR3. This same sample was also part of a study on human thymus T cells. As that study records: V and J genes seemed to be used with bias in thymic and blood repertoires. Related reports documented highly overlapping thymic repertoires among unrelated individuals.

The receptor was isolated from a boy under two years old with a congenital heart defect. The gene calls are TRBV28 and TRBJ1-6; 9 bases fit TRBD1. Sequencing used thymocytes. CDR3 in amino acids: CASSPPPGQGYSPLHF. The CDR3 DNA sequence: TGTGCCAGCAGTCCGCCTCCGGGACAGGGTTATTCACCCCTCCACTTT. Based on the CDR3 plus reference TRBV28 and TRBJ1-6, the full variable domain is DVKVTQSSRYLVKRTGEKVFLECVQDMDHENMFWYRQDPGLGLRLIYFSYDVKMKEKGDIPEGYSVSREKKERFSLILESASTNQTSMYLCASSPPPGQGYSPLHFGNGTRLTVT.